The sequence of this T cell receptor beta chain was determined in a study of T cell responses to AZD1222 COVID-19 vaccine. Whole-study context: Samples with a second dose at about 4 or about 12 weeks were pooled together.

Comments on this clone: The same CDR3 is also encoded by other DNA sequences in this sample.

TCRdb keeps only in-frame clones here, not all; method: immunoSEQ multiplex PCR. This sample yields 100,000 or so clones, of which more than 75% are seen a single time; 3% to 3.5% belongs to the top ten. CDR3 size: 11 residues. CDR1 and CDR2 from the germline V gene are SQVTM and ANQGSEA. With V trimmed by 4 bases and J by 8 bases, 4 bases remained unmatched. The gene calls are TRBV29-1 and TRBJ1-2, with 7 bases fitting TRBD1. The sequenced sample was peripheral blood, obtained on day 0 of AZD1222 vaccination. This clonotype was sampled from an adult in good health. CDR3 sequence: CSVGQGGGYTF. Written as DNA, the CDR3 is TGCAGCGTTGGACAGGGAGGAGGCTACACCTTC.